This TCR beta chain was obtained from a study of T cells in Graves' hyperthyroidism and ophthalmopathy. Active moderate-to-severe ophthalmopathy, Clinical Activity Score at least 3, NOSPECS at least 4, under 3 months' duration. Lactation, pregnancy, other autoimmune disease or uncontrolled infection led to exclusion of patients. It was RNA transcripts that yielded the amplified TCR beta CDR3 regions. HTBI primers drove first-round RT-PCR of the TCR CDR3. One entry per CDR3 protein results from TCRdb running MiXCR on the multiplex PCR reads. This sample carries 400,000 to 600,000 distinct CDR3 sequences, about 15% of them seen once, and the ten largest clones take 29%. Concerning this clonotype itself: Its antigen remains unidentified.

Study-wide results and limits: The model predicted ophthalmopathy a median around 6 months before onset. Blood also contained most expanded thyroid clonotypes above 0.001.

With 6 bases removed from V and 0 bases from J, the gap between germline ends came to 14 bases. This CDR3 is built from 15 residues. CDR1 and CDR2 from the germline V gene are MNHNS and SASEGT. Sequences were obtained from blood. The chain carries TRBV6-1 and TRBJ1-2; D not resolved. The clonotype was recovered from a woman under 40 with Graves' ophthalmopathy. The CDR3 spells CASRTFVITNYGYTF. The CDR3 nucleotides read TGTGCCAGCAGGACATTCGTCATCACTAACTATGGCTACACCTTC.